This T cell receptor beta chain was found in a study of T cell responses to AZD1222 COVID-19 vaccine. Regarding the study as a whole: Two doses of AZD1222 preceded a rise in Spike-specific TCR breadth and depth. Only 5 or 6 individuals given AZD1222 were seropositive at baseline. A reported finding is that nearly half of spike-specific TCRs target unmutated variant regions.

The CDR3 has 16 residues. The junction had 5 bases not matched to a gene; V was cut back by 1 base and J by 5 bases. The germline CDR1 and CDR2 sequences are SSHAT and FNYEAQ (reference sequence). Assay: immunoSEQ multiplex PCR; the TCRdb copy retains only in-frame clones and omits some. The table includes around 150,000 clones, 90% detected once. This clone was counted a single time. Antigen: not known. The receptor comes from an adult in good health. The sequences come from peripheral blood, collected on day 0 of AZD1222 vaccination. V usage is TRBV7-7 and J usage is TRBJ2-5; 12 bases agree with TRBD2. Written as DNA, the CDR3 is TGTGCCAGCAGCTTAGGCGGGACTAGCGGGCCGGAGACCCAGTACTTC. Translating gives CASSLGGTSGPETQYF. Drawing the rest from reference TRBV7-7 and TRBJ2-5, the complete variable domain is GAGVSQSPRYKVTKRGQDVTLRCDPISSHATLYWYQQALGQGPEFLTYFNYEAQPDKSGLPSDRFSAERPEGSISTLTIQRTEQRDSAMYRCASSLGGTSGPETQYFGPGTRLLVL.